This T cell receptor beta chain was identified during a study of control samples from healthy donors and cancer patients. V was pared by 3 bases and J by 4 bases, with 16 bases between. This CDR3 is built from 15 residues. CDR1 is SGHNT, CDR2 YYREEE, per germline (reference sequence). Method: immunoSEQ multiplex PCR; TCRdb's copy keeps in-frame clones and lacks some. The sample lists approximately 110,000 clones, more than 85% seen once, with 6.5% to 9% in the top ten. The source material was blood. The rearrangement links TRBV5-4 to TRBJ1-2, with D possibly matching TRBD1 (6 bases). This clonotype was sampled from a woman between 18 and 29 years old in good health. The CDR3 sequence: CASSSGGGGLYGYTF. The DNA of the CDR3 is TGTGCCAGCAGCTCCGGCGGGGGGGGCCTCTATGGCTACACCTTC.